One sample yielded the 9 T cell receptor beta chains listed below, sequenced in a study of T cells after yellow fever vaccination. Each CDR3 protein gets one entry after TCRdb re-called the 5' RACE reads with MiXCR. The data contain around 500,000 distinct CDR3 sequences, 21% of them singletons. Specimen: PBMCs, collected approximately 22 days after the first yellow fever vaccination. These receptors all stem from a man younger than 30 who received the YFV17D yellow fever vaccine.

J is TRBJ2-3 and V is TRBV6-5; possibly TRBD1 for D (6 bases). The CDR3 is 17 residues long. The V and J ends lost 0 bases and 3 bases respectively, with 16 bases between them. Germline V gene data show CDR1 as MNHEY and CDR2 as SVGAGI. The CDR3 DNA follows: TGTGCCAGCAGTTACTCGCCAGGGGTCCTAGCTACAGATACGCAGTATTTT. Its protein product is CASSYSPGVLATDTQYF.

This clonotype was observed a handful of times. The CDR3 bases are TGTGCCAGCAGTTTGGCCGGGGGAGGGCGTCTAGCCAAAAACATTCAGTACTTC. This gives the protein CASSLAGGGRLAKNIQYF. The genes are TRBV28 and TRBJ2-4, with 7 bases matching TRBD2. The germline CDR1 and CDR2 sequences are MDHEN and SYDVKM. The length of the CDR3 is 18 residues. J lost 0 bases, V lost 3 bases, and 11 bases had no gene match.

This sequence joins TRBV9 and TRBJ2-1; 9 bases are shared with TRBD2. The CDR3 is made up of 17 amino acids. The V gene's germline CDR1 is SGDLS and CDR2 YYNGEE. Trimming removed 0 bases from V and 3 bases from J; junction bases left unmatched: 7. The CDR3 protein is CASSVDPAGGHYNEQFF. The CDR3 DNA sequence: TGTGCCAGCAGCGTAGACCCAGCGGGGGGACACTACAATGAGCAGTTCTTC.

The sample holds many counts of this clonotype. This rearrangement joins TRBV3-1 to TRBJ2-5; 8 bases align to TRBD1. The CDR3 is 14 amino acids. V was pared by 4 bases and J by 5 bases, with 6 bases of the junction left unmatched. Germline values: CDR1 LGHDT, CDR2 YNNKEL (reference sequence). CDR3 DNA: TGTGCCAGCAGCCTGACAGGGGTGGAGGAGACCCAGTACTTC. It specifies CASSLTGVEETQYF.

This clonotype was seen only once. The chain combines TRBV3-1 with TRBJ2-7; 8 bases align to TRBD2. With V trimmed by 2 bases and J by 4 bases, 4 bases remained unmatched. CDR3 size: 14 residues. The V gene's germline CDR1 is LGHDT and CDR2 YNNKEL (reference sequence). CDR3 in amino acids: CASSQPGGIYEQYF. The CDR3 bases are TGTGCCAGCAGCCAACCGGGGGGGATTTACGAGCAGTACTTC.

This sequence joins TRBV3-1 and TRBJ2-3; D is undetermined. The CDR3 sequence is 14 residues long. Germline V gene data show CDR1 as LGHDT and CDR2 as YNNKEL (reference sequence). Trimming took 2 bases from V and 2 from J, leaving 8 bases between them. The CDR3 loop is CASSQPRNTDTQYF. Here the CDR3 DNA reads TGTGCCAGCAGCCAACCCAGGAACACAGATACGCAGTATTTT.

The sample holds many counts of this clonotype. V usage is TRBV5-1 and J usage is TRBJ2-1, with 9 bases lining up with TRBD1. From germline, CDR1 is SGHRS and CDR2 YFSETQ. CDR3 size: 15 residues. V was clipped by 4 bases and J by 2 bases; unmatched bases: 4. CDR3 residues: CASSPGQGPYNEQFF. The CDR3 DNA sequence: TGCGCCAGCAGCCCGGGACAGGGACCCTACAATGAGCAGTTCTTC.

This clonotype was observed a few times. The chain is built from TRBV5-1 and TRBJ2-1, with 7 bases aligning to TRBD1. Germline lookup yields CDR1 SGHRS and CDR2 YFSETQ. The CDR3 spans 16 residues. Trimming cost V 1 base and J 5 bases; bases outside gene matches: 9. The CDR3: CASSLLRDREDNEQFF. CDR3 bases: TGCGCCAGCAGCTTGTTACGGGACAGAGAGGACAATGAGCAGTTCTTC.

This clonotype occurred a few times. The chain couples TRBV7-9 to TRBJ2-1; D is ambiguous. CDR1 and CDR2 from the germline V gene are SEHNR and FQNEAQ (reference sequence). The CDR3 has 16 amino acids. V shed 1 base and J shed 0 bases, with 10 bases lying between them. The CDR3: CASSLGSVSSYNEQFF. CDR3 DNA: TGTGCCAGCAGCTTAGGGTCGGTGAGCTCCTACAATGAGCAGTTCTTC.